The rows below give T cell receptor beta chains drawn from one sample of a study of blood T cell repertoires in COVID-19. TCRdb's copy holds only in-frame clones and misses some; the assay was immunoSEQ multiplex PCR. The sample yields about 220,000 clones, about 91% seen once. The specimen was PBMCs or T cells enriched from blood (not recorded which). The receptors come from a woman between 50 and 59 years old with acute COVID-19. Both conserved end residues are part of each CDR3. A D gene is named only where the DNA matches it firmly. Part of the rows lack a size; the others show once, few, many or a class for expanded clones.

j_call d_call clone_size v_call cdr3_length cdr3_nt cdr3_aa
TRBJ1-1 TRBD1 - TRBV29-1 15 TGCAGCGTCCGTACAGGGGGCAAAAGGGACACTGAAGCTTTCTTT CSVRTGGKRDTEAFF
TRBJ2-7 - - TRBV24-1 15 TGTGCCACCAGTGAAATAACTAGTAAAGCCTACGAGCAGTACTTC CATSEITSKAYEQYF
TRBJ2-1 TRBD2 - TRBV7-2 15 TGTGCCAGCAGCTTAGAGGGGACTAGTCCGAATGAGCAGTTCTTC CASSLEGTSPNEQFF
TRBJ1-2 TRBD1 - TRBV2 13 TGTGCCAGCAGAGGGACAGGGGACTATGGCTACACCTTC CASRGTGDYGYTF
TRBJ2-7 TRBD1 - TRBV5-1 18 TGCGCCAGCAGCTTGATCACCGGGACAGCCACGGGAAGCTACGAGCAGTACTTC CASSLITGTATGSYEQYF
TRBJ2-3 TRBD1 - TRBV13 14 TGTGCCAGCAGCCTAGGACAGGGCCCAGATACGCAGTATTTT CASSLGQGPDTQYF
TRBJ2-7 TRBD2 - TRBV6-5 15 TGTGCCAGCAGTTACGGACGCGGGAGGGGGTACGAGCAGTACTTC CASSYGRGRGYEQYF
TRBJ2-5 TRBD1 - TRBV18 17 TGTGCCAGCTCACCACCTGGGACAGGGGGAGCCCCTGGGACCCAGTACTTC CASSPPGTGGAPGTQYF
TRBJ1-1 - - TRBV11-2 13 TGTGCCAGCAGCTTAGTGCGGGATTTTGAAGCTTTCTTT CASSLVRDFEAFF
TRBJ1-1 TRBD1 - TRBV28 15 TGTGCCAGCAGTCCCCCGGACAGGGAAGGCACTGAAGCTTTCTTT CASSPPDREGTEAFF
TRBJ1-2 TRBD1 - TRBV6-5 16 TGTGCCAGCAGTTCCCGAGGACAGGGTTTTAACTATGGCTACACCTTC CASSSRGQGFNYGYTF
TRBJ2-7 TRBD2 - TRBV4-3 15 TGCGCCAGCAGCCAGACTAGCGCCTCCTCCTACGAGCAGTACTTC CASSQTSASSYEQYF
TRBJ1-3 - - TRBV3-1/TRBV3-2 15 TGTGCCAGCAGCCAAGACACGGTCTCTGGAAACACCATATATTTT CASSQDTVSGNTIYF
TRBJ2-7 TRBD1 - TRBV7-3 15 TGTGCCAGCAGCTTGGGACAGGGGGCCCTCTTCGAGCAGTACTTC CASSLGQGALFEQYF
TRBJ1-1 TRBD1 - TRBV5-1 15 TGCGCCAGCAGCTTACGGGGACAGTTCAACACTGAAGCTTTCTTT CASSLRGQFNTEAFF
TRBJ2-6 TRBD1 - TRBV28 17 TGTGCCAGCAGTGACTTACAGGGGGCAGCTGGGGCCAACGTCCTGACTTTC CASSDLQGAAGANVLTF
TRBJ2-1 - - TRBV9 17 TGTGCCAGCAGTGGGGGTGGCGGGATAAGCTCCTACAATGAGCAGTTCTTC CASSGGGGISSYNEQFF
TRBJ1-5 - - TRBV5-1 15 TGCGCCAGCAGCTTCAGGGGTGATAGCAATCAGCCCCAGCATTTT CASSFRGDSNQPQHF
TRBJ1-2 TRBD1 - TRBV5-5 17 TGTGCCAGCAGCTTGGGGGACAGGGGAGCGCTCCTATATGGCTACACCTTC CASSLGDRGALLYGYTF
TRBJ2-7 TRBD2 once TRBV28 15 TGTGCCAGCAGTACACGACTAGCGGGAGTCTACGAGCAGTACTTC CASSTRLAGVYEQYF
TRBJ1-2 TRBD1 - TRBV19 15 TGTGCCAGTAGGAGACGGGACAGACAAGCCTATGGCTACACCTTC CASRRRDRQAYGYTF